One and the same sample provided the 11 T cell receptor beta chains below, sequenced in a study of CD8 T cells in ankylosing spondylitis. From the 5' RACE reads, TCRdb called clonotypes with MiXCR, one entry per CDR3 protein. The sample carries 200,000 to 300,000 distinct CDR3 sequences, roughly 32% recorded once. The sample comprised blood, either unsorted or a sorted T cell fraction (not recorded which). The receptors were sampled from a male donor with ankylosing spondylitis or in good health (not recorded which).

The CDR3 nucleotides are TGTGCCAGCAGCGTAGTCGCGGGAGACGAGCAGTACTTC. Its translation is CASSVVAGDEQYF. The chain uses TRBV9 and TRBJ2-7; 7 bases align to TRBD2. Per germline, CDR1 SGDLS and CDR2 YYNGEE. The CDR3 consists of 13 residues. The trim removed 0 bases at V and 5 bases at J, leaving 2 bases unmatched.

The gene calls are TRBV7-3 and TRBJ2-7; D ambiguous. The CDR3 consists of 13 residues. Germline-derived CDR1 and CDR2 are SGHTA and FQGTGA. The V gene lost 5 bases and the J gene lost 3 bases, with 11 bases spanning the gap. The CDR3 sequence: CASSPPWSYEQYF. CDR3 nucleotide sequence: TGTGCCAGCAGCCCACCTTGGAGCTACGAGCAGTACTTC.

The chain joins TRBV2 to TRBJ2-1; no firm D call. The CDR3 extends over 12 amino acids. V lost 1 base and J 9 bases, leaving 7 bases between the germline ends. Germline CDR1 SNHLY, CDR2 FYNNEI. CDR3 protein: CASSEDRSEQFF. CDR3 nucleotide sequence: TGTGCCAGCAGTGAAGATCGAAGTGAGCAGTTCTTC.

In its sample, this clonotype was seen a few times. The chain joins TRBV5-1 to TRBJ2-1; TRBD2 is a possible D gene (6 bases). The V and J ends lost 1 base and 9 bases respectively, with 20 bases between them. The CDR3 is 16 amino acids. Germline V gives CDR1 SGHRS, CDR2 YFSETQ. The CDR3 sequence: CASSLSPSAGQGEQFF. The CDR3 nucleotides read TGCGCCAGCAGCTTGTCCCCTAGCGCGGGGCAGGGTGAGCAGTTCTTC.

The CDR3 spells CASSFTAGEPYEQYF. As DNA, the CDR3 is TGTGCCAGCAGCTTTACGGCGGGGGAGCCTTACGAGCAGTACTTC. V gene TRBV7-6 combines with J gene TRBJ2-7; 7 bases align to TRBD2. J gave up 4 bases and V 3 bases, and 9 bases lay outside the gene matches. The CDR3 covers 15 residues. The germline V gene encodes CDR1 SGHVS and CDR2 FNYEAQ.

This clonotype came up a few times. The chain links TRBV20-1 to TRBJ2-7; D perhaps matches TRBD2 (5 bases). This CDR3 is built from 13 residues. Germline lookup yields CDR1 DFQATT and CDR2 SNEGSKA (reference sequence). Trimming cost V 6 bases and J 0 bases, with 12 bases left between them. The CDR3 region is CSAVGLFSYEQYF. Here the CDR3 DNA reads TGCAGTGCCGTTGGACTCTTCTCCTACGAGCAGTACTTC.

This clonotype has ten or more counts. V and J are TRBV20-1 and TRBJ2-3; D gene unclear. This CDR3 region has 11 residues. Germline V CDR1 and CDR2: DFQATT, SNEGSKA (reference sequence). The germline V and J ends were trimmed by 6 bases and 7 bases, with 11 bases remaining between them. The CDR3 nucleotides are TGCAGTGCACTGGCCGAACATACGCAGTATTTT. Protein: CSALAEHTQYF.

J is TRBJ2-7 and V is TRBV5-1, with TRBD2 as a possible D gene (5 bases). The CDR3 is made up of 15 amino acids. Germline V lookup: CDR1 SGHRS, CDR2 YFSETQ. Trimming took 0 bases from V and 0 from J, leaving 10 bases between them. In DNA form, the CDR3 reads TGCGCCAGCAGCTTGGTTCCCACTAGCTCCTACGAGCAGTACTTC. It codes for CASSLVPTSSYEQYF. The full variable domain, with the rest looked up from reference TRBV5-1 and TRBJ2-7, is KAGVTQTPRYLIKTRGQQVTLSCSPISGHRSVSWYQQTPGQGLQFLFEYFSETQRNKGNFPGRFSGRQFSNSRSEMNVSTLELGDSALYLCASSLVPTSSYEQYFGPGTRLTVT.

The chain couples TRBV6-5 to TRBJ2-5; 14 bases are a match to TRBD2. The CDR3 runs 17 residues. Germline-derived CDR1 and CDR2 are MNHEY and SVGAGI. The junction had 9 bases not matched to a gene; V was cut back by 4 bases and J by 5 bases. The CDR3: CASSWTSGGYPGETQYF. CDR3 sequence (DNA): TGTGCCAGCAGTTGGACTAGCGGGGGGTACCCCGGTGAGACCCAGTACTTC.

This chain joins TRBV10-3 and TRBJ1-2; perhaps TRBD1 as D (5 bases). Trimming shortened V by 0 bases and J by 8 bases, and 7 bases separated the two germline ends. The CDR3 runs to 12 residues. Germline V gene data show CDR1 as ENHRY and CDR2 as SYGVKD. CDR3: CAISESGEGYTF. Written as DNA, the CDR3 is TGTGCCATCAGTGAGTCGGGGGAAGGCTACACCTTC.

This clonotype showed up just a few times. This chain uses TRBV20-1 with TRBJ2-5; D ambiguous. Germline V lookup: CDR1 DFQATT, CDR2 SNEGSKA (reference sequence). The ends were cut back, 6 bases at V and 3 bases at J, with 17 bases in the middle. The CDR3 is made up of 14 amino acids. In nucleotides, the CDR3 is TGCAGTGCGGAGTCCGGGTTTATCGAAGAGACCCAGTACTTC. Protein product: CSAESGFIEETQYF.